This entry concerns a single T cell receptor beta chain. Original analysis: By means of reference gene primer amplification, nucleated cell counts were estimated. Assay: immunoSEQ multiplex PCR; the TCRdb copy retains only in-frame clones and omits some. The V and J calls and clone size are taken from that table; D and trimming were inferred from the DNA. The repertoire has around 63,000 clones, about nine tenths of them found once; the top ten carry around 1.3%. The record originates from a study of blood T cell repertoires in COVID-19. Study at large: Acute and convalescent COVID-19 samples came from the United States, Italy and Spain. T cells, B-cell-depleted T cells, or PBMCs supplied cDNA or gDNA.

Trimming left V 6 bases short and J 1 base short, with 15 bases between. Per germline, CDR1 MNHEY and CDR2 SVGAGI. This CDR3 contains 15 residues. The origin of this receptor is a woman aged 80 or older with acute or convalescent COVID-19. V is TRBV6-5 and J is TRBJ1-1; D gene uncertain. The sequencing sample was made of peripheral blood. CDR3 DNA sequence: TGTGCCAGCAGCGCGACACAACAAAGGAACACTGAAGCTTTCTTT. As protein: CASSATQQRNTEAFF.